This T cell receptor (beta chain) was documented in a study of shared clonotypes between healthy human individuals. Study-level information: CD4 naive and CD4 memory each took three plates per donor, while CD8 naive took two and CD8 memory one.

Naive CD8 isolation took CD45RO-negative cells positively selected for CCR7 and excluded terminally differentiated effector memory CD45RA+ cells. Using immunoSEQ multiplex PCR, the repertoire was profiled, and TCRdb retains in-frame clones only, with some absent. The sample includes 600,000 or so clones, roughly 98% of them seen just once. The CDR3 runs to 15 residues. Losses at the gene ends were 4 bases for V and 5 bases for J; bases not matched to a gene: 10. Germline V gene lookup returns CDR1 SGHRS and CDR2 YFSETQ. The sequenced sample was naive CD8+ T cells sorted from blood. This chain uses TRBV5-1 with TRBJ2-5; 8 bases are a match to TRBD2. The clonotype was recovered from a man younger than 40 in good health. The CDR3 loop reads CASSGLAGNGETQYF. The CDR3 DNA reads TGCGCCAGCAGCGGACTAGCAGGAAATGGCGAGACCCAGTACTTC.